This T cell receptor beta chain was obtained from a study of OX40 agonist ivuxolimab in advanced cancers. Germline V gene sequence: CDR1 SGHTA, CDR2 FQGNSA. Trimming stripped 0 bases from V and 11 bases from J, with 10 bases between. The CDR3 totals 12 residues. TCRdb's copy holds only in-frame clones and misses some; the assay was immunoSEQ multiplex PCR. Among 55,000 to 70,000 clones listed, about 85% were seen once. V usage is TRBV7-2 and J usage is TRBJ1-1; no clear D gene. Specimen: CD4+ or CD8+ T cells sorted from blood, collected in a trial of the OX40 agonist ivuxolimab. The source of this sequence is an adult with an advanced solid tumor such as melanoma, head and neck, liver or kidney cancer. The CDR3 loop reads CASSLAIGTAFF. CDR3 coding DNA: TGTGCCAGCAGCTTAGCGATAGGTACGGCTTTCTTT.